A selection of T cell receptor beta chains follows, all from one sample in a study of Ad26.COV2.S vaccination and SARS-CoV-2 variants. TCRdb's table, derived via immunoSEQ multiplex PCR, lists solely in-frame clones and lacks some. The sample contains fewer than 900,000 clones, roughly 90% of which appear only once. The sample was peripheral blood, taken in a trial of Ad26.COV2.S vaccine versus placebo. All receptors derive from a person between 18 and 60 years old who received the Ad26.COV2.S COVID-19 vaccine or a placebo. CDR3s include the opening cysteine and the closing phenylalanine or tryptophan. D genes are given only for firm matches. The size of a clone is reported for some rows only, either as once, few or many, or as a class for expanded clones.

CDR3nt: TGTGCCAGCAGTACAGGGGGGTTGAATGAGCAGTTCTTC
CDR3aa: CASSTGGLNEQFF
abundance: -
j_gene: TRBJ2-1
d_gene: TRBD1
v_gene: TRBV6-5

CDR3nt: TGTGCCAGCAGCCCAGCGGGAGGGAACACCGGGGAGCTGTTTTTT
CDR3aa: CASSPAGGNTGELFF
abundance: -
j_gene: TRBJ2-2
d_gene: TRBD2
v_gene: TRBV7-2

CDR3nt: TGTGCCAGTGGACTACAAGAGACCCAGTACTTC
CDR3aa: CASGLQETQYF
abundance: few
j_gene: TRBJ2-5
d_gene: -
v_gene: TRBV19

CDR3nt: TGTGCCAGCAGCCAAGACTGGCACAGAACCGGGGAGCTGTTTTTT
CDR3aa: CASSQDWHRTGELFF
abundance: -
j_gene: TRBJ2-2
d_gene: -
v_gene: TRBV14

CDR3nt: TGTGCCAGCTCGCGCCCGGGGGAAGAGACCCAGTACTTC
CDR3aa: CASSRPGEETQYF
abundance: -
j_gene: TRBJ2-5
d_gene: -
v_gene: TRBV18

CDR3nt: TGTGCCAGCAGCTTAGCCACAGCACCGAGAGAAAAACTGTTTTTT
CDR3aa: CASSLATAPREKLFF
abundance: -
j_gene: TRBJ1-4
d_gene: -
v_gene: TRBV7-2

CDR3nt: TGTGCCTCCCAGGACAGGGCCTATGAAAAACTGTTTTTT
CDR3aa: CASQDRAYEKLFF
abundance: -
j_gene: TRBJ1-4
d_gene: TRBD1
v_gene: TRBV30

CDR3nt: TGTGCCAGCAGGGGTAGTGCGGCTGAGCAGTTCTTC
CDR3aa: CASRGSAAEQFF
abundance: few
j_gene: TRBJ2-1
d_gene: -
v_gene: TRBV2

CDR3nt: TGTGCCAGCAGCCGCGACGCATACGAGCAGTACTTC
CDR3aa: CASSRDAYEQYF
abundance: -
j_gene: TRBJ2-7
d_gene: -
v_gene: TRBV7-9

CDR3nt: TGTGCCAGCAGGGGGACAGGGGCCGGGTTGGAGCAGTACTTC
CDR3aa: CASRGTGAGLEQYF
abundance: few
j_gene: TRBJ2-7
d_gene: TRBD1
v_gene: TRBV27

CDR3nt: TGTGCCACCAGTGATTTTGCCGGGGATGGCTACACCTTC
CDR3aa: CATSDFAGDGYTF
abundance: -
j_gene: TRBJ1-2
d_gene: -
v_gene: TRBV24-1

CDR3nt: TGTGCCAGCAGGGGAGGACAGTCCTACAATGAGCAGTTCTTC
CDR3aa: CASRGGQSYNEQFF
abundance: -
j_gene: TRBJ2-1
d_gene: -
v_gene: TRBV3-1/TRBV3-2

CDR3nt: TGTGCCAGCAGCTTGGCGCCAGACCGGAATGATGCCCTCCACTTT
CDR3aa: CASSLAPDRNDALHF
abundance: -
j_gene: TRBJ1-6
d_gene: -
v_gene: TRBV5-5

CDR3nt: TGTGCCAGCAGCCCAAGGAGGGGGATCGACTATGGCTACACCTTC
CDR3aa: CASSPRRGIDYGYTF
abundance: -
j_gene: TRBJ1-2
d_gene: -
v_gene: TRBV13

CDR3nt: TGTGCCAGCAGCTTCGTAGGGGAGACCCAGTACTTC
CDR3aa: CASSFVGETQYF
abundance: -
j_gene: TRBJ2-5
d_gene: -
v_gene: TRBV7-9

CDR3nt: TGTGCCAGCAGCCCAGGTTGGGTATCTGCGGCTTTCTTT
CDR3aa: CASSPGWVSAAFF
abundance: -
j_gene: TRBJ1-1
d_gene: -
v_gene: TRBV11-2

CDR3nt: TGTGCCAGCAGTTATTCCCCGGACAGTTATTTT
CDR3aa: CASSYSPDSYF
abundance: -
j_gene: TRBJ1-3
d_gene: -
v_gene: TRBV12-3/TRBV12-4

CDR3nt: TGTGCCAGCAGTTTCAGGGAGACTAATGAAAAACTGTTTTTT
CDR3aa: CASSFRETNEKLFF
abundance: -
j_gene: TRBJ1-4
d_gene: -
v_gene: TRBV6-5

CDR3nt: TGTGCCAGCAGCTTGAGAGCGGGGGCGGAAAACATTCAGTACTTC
CDR3aa: CASSLRAGAENIQYF
abundance: -
j_gene: TRBJ2-4
d_gene: TRBD2
v_gene: TRBV5-4

CDR3nt: TGCGCCAGCAGTGAGTCAGGCGGGGAGGTAGATACGCAGTATTTT
CDR3aa: CASSESGGEVDTQYF
abundance: -
j_gene: TRBJ2-3
d_gene: -
v_gene: TRBV10-1

CDR3nt: TGTGCCAGCAGTTACCTTAGCGGGACCTACGAGCAGTACTTC
CDR3aa: CASSYLSGTYEQYF
abundance: -
j_gene: TRBJ2-7
d_gene: TRBD2
v_gene: TRBV6-5

CDR3nt: TGTGCCAGCAGCTCCCGGCCCCGAGAGACCCAGTACTTC
CDR3aa: CASSSRPRETQYF
abundance: -
j_gene: TRBJ2-5
d_gene: -
v_gene: TRBV11-3

CDR3nt: TGCGCCAGCAGTGAGCCGGGACTAGGATACAATGAGCAGTTCTTC
CDR3aa: CASSEPGLGYNEQFF
abundance: -
j_gene: TRBJ2-1
d_gene: TRBD2
v_gene: TRBV10-2

CDR3nt: TGTGCCAGCAGCTTGCCGGGACAGGGGCCCTTC
CDR3aa: CASSLPGQGPF
abundance: -
j_gene: TRBJ2-7
d_gene: TRBD1
v_gene: TRBV11-3